These 24 T cell receptor beta chains were all obtained from the same sample, sequenced in a study of blood T cell repertoires in COVID-19 (dated by TCRdb to 2020 to 2022). Library preparation used the immunoSEQ multiplex PCR assay. Entries here come from immuneACCESS through TCRdb and include only in-frame sequences with V and J called. Some clones fail to appear in such tables; in the studies checked, an unresolved V gene covers under half of the shortfall, and the cause of the remainder is unknown. Present in this sample are tens of thousands of clones, 65% to 80% of which were seen just once. The ten largest clones represent 18% of the sample. Specimen: peripheral blood. The receptors come from a man aged 60 to 75 with acute or convalescent COVID-19.

CDR3 coding DNA: TGTGCCAGCAGTTTGAGAACAGGGTTCTTAATTCAGCCCCAGCATTTT. Translation: CASSLRTGFLIQPQHF. V and J are TRBV27 and TRBJ1-5; D perhaps matches TRBD1 (6 bases). CDR3 length equals 16 residues. Germline V CDR1 and CDR2: MNHEY, SMNVEV (reference sequence). V lost 3 bases and J 6 bases, leaving 18 bases between the germline ends.

This clone counts as large. This sequence joins TRBV11-2 and TRBJ2-7; TRBD1 matches 8 bases. This CDR3 has 12 residues. Germline V gene lookup returns CDR1 SGHAT and CDR2 FQNNGV. Trimming removed 3 bases from V and 6 bases from J; junction bases left unmatched: 1. CDR3 sequence reads: CASSLTGAEQYF. CDR3 nucleotides: TGTGCCAGCAGCTTGACAGGGGCCGAGCAGTACTTC.

This chain uses TRBV18 with TRBJ1-5, with 11 bases lining up with TRBD1. Germline lookup yields CDR1 KGHSH and CDR2 LQKENI. V lost 1 base to trimming and J lost 6 bases; unmatched junction nucleotides: 5. CDR3 length: 16 residues. The CDR3 here is CASSPLGQGAGQPQHF. The CDR3 DNA reads TGTGCCAGCTCACCACTTGGACAGGGGGCTGGTCAGCCCCAGCATTTT.

The V call is TRBV14, the J call TRBJ1-1, with unresolved D. The germline V and J ends were trimmed by 3 bases and 1 base, with 15 bases remaining between them. The germline V gene encodes CDR1 SGHDN and CDR2 FVKESK. The CDR3 totals 16 residues. CDR3 coding DNA: TGTGCCAGCAGCCACCTTACCCTACCGGGGAACACTGAAGCTTTCTTT. This encodes CASSHLTLPGNTEAFF.

The chain combines TRBV19 with TRBJ1-1; TRBD1 matches at 7 bases. The CDR3 loop spans 13 amino acids. The germline V gene encodes CDR1 LNHDA and CDR2 SQIVND (reference sequence). The V gene end was trimmed by 5 bases and the J gene end by 4 bases; junction bases not matched to a gene: 4. The CDR3 DNA reads as TGTGCCAGTAGTGGACAGGTGGGCACTGAAGCTTTCTTT. This translates into CASSGQVGTEAFF.

This rearrangement joins TRBV28 to TRBJ1-4; no clear D. V lost 4 bases and J 5 bases, leaving 17 bases between the germline ends. The CDR3 spans 16 residues. Looked up from germline, CDR1 is MDHEN and CDR2 is SYDVKM. The CDR3 sequence is CASSSPRRAGNEKLFF. CDR3 DNA sequence: TGTGCCAGCAGTTCTCCCCGACGGGCGGGGAATGAAAAACTGTTTTTT.

V and J are TRBV18 and TRBJ2-7, with 10 bases identical to TRBD1. The V and J ends lost 4 bases and 7 bases, in that order; junction bases with no gene match: 10. Germline V gene sequence: CDR1 KGHSH, CDR2 LQKENI. CDR3 length: 15 residues. The CDR3 DNA is TGTGCCAGCTCACGGCCGGGACAGGGGAGTCGGGAGCAGTACTTC. Encoded protein: CASSRPGQGSREQYF.

The rearrangement links TRBV24-1 to TRBJ2-1; D not certain. V lost 6 bases to trimming and J lost 7 bases, with 12 bases between them. The length of the CDR3 is 13 residues. Per germline, CDR1 KGHDR and CDR2 SFDVKD. CDR3 protein: CATSHRVRNEQFF. The CDR3 DNA is TGTGCCACCAGTCATCGGGTCCGGAATGAGCAGTTCTTC.

V usage is TRBV6-5 and J usage is TRBJ2-1, with D unclear. The germline V gene has CDR1 MNHEY and CDR2 SVGAGI. The CDR3 is 11 amino acids. Trimming took 6 bases from V and 6 from J, leaving 6 bases between them. The CDR3 DNA sequence: TGTGCCAGCAGGCACATCAATGAGCAGTTCTTC. It specifies CASRHINEQFF.

This clone was counted between two and nine times. The chain uses TRBV11-2 and TRBJ2-1, with 9 bases that match TRBD2. The CDR3 runs to 14 residues. V shed 5 bases and J 9 bases; nucleotides not matched to a gene: 8. Germline CDR1 and CDR2: SGHAT and FQNNGV. The CDR3 here is CASSRIAGVSEQFF. The CDR3 coding sequence is TGTGCCAGCAGCCGAATAGCGGGAGTTAGTGAGCAGTTCTTC.

This rearrangement joins TRBV7-9 to TRBJ1-2; D remains unclear. The germline V gene encodes CDR1 SEHNR and CDR2 FQNEAQ (reference sequence). The CDR3 has 14 residues. V lost 5 bases and J lost 0, with 10 bases in between. The CDR3 bases are TGTGCCAGCAGCCGGGATACAGCTAACTATGGCTACACCTTC. Amino acids: CASSRDTANYGYTF.

V is TRBV5-1 and J is TRBJ2-3; TRBD1 agrees at 8 bases. The CDR3 runs to 14 residues. CDR1 is SGHRS and CDR2 is YFSETQ in the germline V gene. With V trimmed by 4 bases and J by 1 base, 2 bases remained unmatched. As DNA, the CDR3 is TGCGCCAGCAGCACGGGACAGGGCACAGATACGCAGTATTTT. Translation gives CASSTGQGTDTQYF.

The chain uses TRBV25-1 and TRBJ2-1; tentative D call: TRBD2 (6 bases). Germline V gene sequence: CDR1 MGHDK, CDR2 SYGVNS. The CDR3 consists of 15 residues. V gave up 2 bases and J gave up 7 bases, with 15 bases separating them. The CDR3 sequence is CASSERAGRRNEQFF. The CDR3 bases are TGTGCCAGCAGTGAACGAGCGGGTCGGAGGAATGAGCAGTTCTTC.

V usage is TRBV7-9 and J usage is TRBJ1-3; the D gene is possibly TRBD1 (5 bases). Looked up from germline, CDR1 is SEHNR and CDR2 is FQNEAQ (reference sequence). CDR3 length: 13 amino acids. Trimming shortened V by 1 base and J by 4 bases, and 5 bases separated the two germline ends. In nucleotides, the CDR3 is TGTGCCAGCAGCTTAGGGACAGGAAACACCATATATTTT. Its translation is CASSLGTGNTIYF.

The genes are TRBV30 and TRBJ2-5; TRBD2 is a possible D gene (5 bases). The CDR3 is made up of 12 amino acids. Germline V gene sequence: CDR1 GTSNPN, CDR2 SVGIG (reference sequence). V dropped 2 bases and J dropped 4 bases, with 8 bases sitting between them. CDR3 residues: CAWSSGGETQYF. The CDR3 coding sequence is TGTGCCTGGAGTAGCGGAGGAGAGACCCAGTACTTC.

This chain joins TRBV10-2 and TRBJ2-2, with 9 bases identical to TRBD1. The CDR3 runs to 17 residues. Germline CDR1 reads WSHSY; CDR2 reads SAAADI. The V gene end was trimmed by 0 bases and the J gene end by 1 base; junction bases not matched to a gene: 3. The CDR3 DNA is TGCGCCAGCAGTGAGTCGAGGGACAGGGTGAACACCGGGGAGCTGTTTTTT. As protein: CASSESRDRVNTGELFF.

This chain's CDR3 is CASSYETGGYEQYF. Written as DNA, the CDR3 is TGTGCCAGCAGTTACGAGACAGGGGGCTACGAGCAGTACTTC. J is TRBJ2-7 and V is TRBV6-2 or TRBV6-3, with 9 bases that match TRBD1. The germline gives CDR1 MNHEY, CDR2 SVGEGT. This CDR3 has 14 residues. With V trimmed by 2 bases and J by 3 bases, 2 bases remained unmatched.

The rearrangement joins TRBV3-1 (or the pseudogene TRBV3-2) to TRBJ1-3; no reliable D call. Between the trimmed V and J ends, which lost 1 base and 0 bases, there was a span of 10 bases. Per germline, CDR1 LGHDT and CDR2 YNNKEL (reference sequence). The CDR3 sequence is 16 residues long. CDR3 sequence: CASSQGGQYSGNTIYF. The CDR3 DNA is TGTGCCAGCAGCCAAGGAGGGCAGTACTCTGGAAACACCATATATTTT.

The V and J genes are TRBV27 and TRBJ1-6; 8 bases match TRBD1. CDR1 is MNHEY and CDR2 is SMNVEV in the germline V gene (reference sequence). CDR3 size: 16 residues. Trimming removed 7 bases from V and 8 bases from J; junction bases left unmatched: 13. Here the CDR3 reads CASNYQDRVRDSPLHF. The CDR3 region has the DNA TGTGCCAGCAATTACCAGGACAGGGTTCGGGATTCACCCCTCCACTTT.

The chain couples TRBV28 to TRBJ2-7, with 7 bases identical to TRBD1. The CDR3 contains 13 residues. J gave up 5 bases and V 6 bases, and 7 bases lay outside the gene matches. Germline assignment: CDR1 MDHEN and CDR2 SYDVKM. The CDR3 protein is CASSRDRDNEQYF. The CDR3 nucleotides are TGTGCCAGCAGCCGCGACAGGGACAACGAGCAGTACTTC.

This clone was seen just once. The gene calls are TRBV27 and TRBJ2-7; TRBD1 is a possible D gene (6 bases). The CDR3 is made up of 14 amino acids. Trimming stripped 8 bases from V and 6 bases from J, with 20 bases between. Germline V lookup: CDR1 MNHEY, CDR2 SMNVEV (reference sequence). CDR3 in DNA: TGTGCCAGCGCAGCTCCGTCACAGGGTGGCGAGCAGTACTTC. Residues: CASAAPSQGGEQYF.

V usage is TRBV18 and J usage is TRBJ2-1; maybe TRBD1 (6 bases). V was clipped by 8 bases and J by 4 bases, with 12 bases between them. The CDR3 spans 13 residues. Germline V gene data show CDR1 as KGHSH and CDR2 as LQKENI. The CDR3 sequence is CASKDSIYNEQFF. The CDR3 DNA is TGTGCCAGCAAGGACAGTATATACAATGAGCAGTTCTTC.

This clone has more than one count but fewer than ten. The chain employs TRBV19 and TRBJ2-1; 8 bases are shared with TRBD1. The CDR3 loop spans 14 amino acids. After removal of 3 bases from V and 6 bases from J, the junction contained 4 bases not matched to a gene. Looked up from germline, CDR1 is LNHDA and CDR2 is SQIVND (reference sequence). In DNA, the CDR3 is TGTGCCAGTAGTATTCAAACAGGGGGCAATGAGCAGTTCTTC. Protein product: CASSIQTGGNEQFF.

This clone has more than one count but fewer than ten. This chain uses TRBV7-8 with TRBJ2-7; the D gene is possibly TRBD2 (7 bases). Germline-derived CDR1 and CDR2 are SGHVS and FQNEAQ. Deletions cut 5 bases from V and 1 base from J, with 18 bases between. The CDR3 totals 16 residues. CDR3 bases: TGTGCCAGCAGCCCCGGGCGGAGGGGGGGGTCCTACGAGCAGTACTTC. It translates to CASSPGRRGGSYEQYF.